This T cell receptor (beta chain) was identified in a study of blood T cells in healthy people across ages (dated by TCRdb to 2015 to 2017). The study in broad terms: In model experiments, template switching captured about one uniquely barcoded TCR beta cDNA molecule for every two T cells. The study measured age-related changes in TCR beta repertoire diversity using deep sequencing normalized with unique cDNA molecular identifiers. For two donors (one aged 18 to 30 and one aged 80 or older), the study analyzed two additional independent replicas of 1 million unique cDNA reads from the same blood draw. To avoid experimental bias, donors of different ages were spread randomly across the sequencing lanes. The donors were split into four age groups: young (average 16 years), middle-aged (39), aged (approximately 60) and long-lived (roughly 77). What the authors observed across the whole study: Observed TCR beta diversity correlated strongly with the percentage of naive T cells measured by flow cytometry. The CMV infection status of donors was not known, potentially confounding age-related changes in expanded clonotypes. As age increased, observed TCR beta diversity per million T cells dropped in a roughly linear way, and a significant reduction was already evident by age roughly 40. Bulk unsorted PBMC profiling prevented conclusive comparison of naive and antigen-experienced compartments. Estimates of total diversity based on one million sequenced T cells were regarded as lower bounds and as underestimates. Compared with the aged group, more naive CD4+ T cells, fewer expanded clones and increased TCR diversity were shown by the long-lived group, suggesting age selection.

The roughly 37 donors, aged 6 to 90 years, were systemically healthy Caucasian individuals from Russia. Roughly 9 milliliters of peripheral blood were drawn from each donor into EDTA-treated Vacutainer tubes. Ficoll-Paque density-gradient centrifugation was used to isolate PBMCs, with at least 6 million per sample. Total RNA was extracted from PBMCs with Trizol reagent, with at least 6 micrograms obtained per sample. Naive CD45RAhigh/CD27high T cell percentages were measured by flow cytometry on a PBMC aliquot from every donor. This clonotype appeared a few times. What this receptor recognizes is not known. The input lacks base qualities; no much larger clone sits a single base away. Library construction relied on 5' RACE. The second PCR ran for about 6 to 11 cycles and used a J-beta primer mix along with a sample-barcoded 5' primer. A unique molecular identifier was introduced onto each TCR beta cDNA molecule by a template-switch 5' adaptor carrying 12 random nucleotides. Each sample yielded at least 3 million CDR3-containing paired-end reads. First-strand cDNA was synthesized from all RNA with the Mint cDNA synthesis kit, primed by a TRBC-specific oligonucleotide. After uracil-DNA glycosylase treatment, a first 18-cycle PCR used universal primers M1SS and BC2_uni_R on all cDNA. Per the original workflow: Normalization of each sample was performed by random selection of 1 million high-quality reads, each carrying a distinct molecular identifier. Instead of being binned into consensus sequences, reads with shared molecular identifiers were discarded. MiTCR, set to a Q25 quality threshold and the strictest error-elimination algorithm, was used for CDR3 identification, clonotype clustering and error correction. A nonparametric unseen species model using Euler transformation provided a lower-bound estimate of total TCR beta diversity. In TCRdb, the public reads were trimmed at Q25 with fastp and aligned with MiXCR, with productive beta chains retained. Duplicate CDR3 protein sequences are folded into a single record with the most common DNA and genes. TCRdb assigned the V and J calls; the authors' analysis was not used. The sample yields 1.5 million to 2 million distinct CDR3 sequences; approximately 39% were counted once. The ten largest clonotypes hold 23% of the sample.

The clonotype was recovered from a human donor in good health. Sequencing used blood.

For the CDR3, the sequence is CASSLEVSREQYF. The nucleotides are TGTGCCAGCAGCTTGGAGGTCTCTCGGGAGCAGTACTTC. Recombination linked TRBV5-5 to TRBJ2-5, with a weak D call of TRBD2 (6 bases match). V and J lose 0 bases and 11 bases, and a span of 14 bases separates them. The CDR3 holds 13 amino acids from the cysteine to the phenylalanine. Only CDR3 DNA is held: 39 bases, read in frame from base 1. As encoded in the germline V gene (reference sequence), CDR1 is SGHKS while CDR2 is YYEKEE.